This record looks at one T cell receptor beta chain sequence and its context. Its antigen is still unknown. This sample is drawn from a study of shared clonotypes between healthy human individuals. Whole-study findings and limits: A small donor pool kept down the genetic and exposure-history diversity that was represented.

Deep-level assay runs were performed. Using immunoSEQ multiplex PCR, the repertoire was profiled, and TCRdb retains in-frame clones only, with some absent. The data show about 960,000 clones, with less than 85% seen just once and approximately 1.5% held by the top ten. CDR1 and CDR2 from the germline V gene are SEHNR and FQNEAQ (reference sequence). This CDR3 is 14 amino acids long. Trimming cost V 4 bases and J 0 bases, with 6 bases left between them. The sequence was obtained from a man aged 18 to 35 in good health. Material: memory CD4+ T cells sorted from blood. Subset defined: CD45RA-negative fraction. The V call is TRBV7-9, the J call TRBJ1-4; D uncertain. The CDR3 is CASSSATTNEKLFF. The CDR3, as DNA: TGTGCCAGCAGCTCCGCGACAACTAATGAAAAACTGTTTTTT.